Below are 19 T cell receptor beta chains sequenced from a single sample in a study of T cells after yellow fever vaccination. MiXCR was run by TCRdb on the 5' RACE reads, yielding one entry per CDR3 protein. Of 300,000 to 400,000 distinct CDR3 sequences listed, 8.7% were seen once; the top ten hold 18%. The sample in question was PBMCs, obtained on the day of the first yellow fever vaccination. The receptors derive from a man younger than 30 who received the YFV17D yellow fever vaccine.

The gene calls are TRBV10-1 and TRBJ2-3, with 10 bases that match TRBD2. CDR1 is WNHNN and CDR2 is SYGVQD in the germline V gene (reference sequence). V gave up 2 bases and J gave up 8 bases; unmatched junction bases: 7. The CDR3 spans 15 residues. The CDR3 spells CASSEVQRGGSTQYF. The CDR3 coding sequence is TGCGCCAGCAGTGAGGTTCAGCGGGGGGGCAGTACGCAGTATTTT.

The chain couples TRBV20-1 to TRBJ2-5; 13 bases line up with TRBD2. The trim removed 3 bases at V and 2 bases at J, leaving 3 bases unmatched. Germline CDR1 reads DFQATT; CDR2 reads SNEGSKA (reference sequence). CDR3 length: 15 amino acids. In DNA form, the CDR3 reads TGCAGTGCTAGGGGGACTAGCGGGGCTCAAGAGACCCAGTACTTC. Its translation: CSARGTSGAQETQYF.

The chain couples TRBV6-2 or TRBV6-3 to TRBJ2-7, with D perhaps matching TRBD2 (6 bases). The CDR3 is 15 amino acids. CDR1 and CDR2 from the germline V gene are MNHEY and SVGEGT. The V and J ends lost 5 bases and 0 bases respectively, with 14 bases between them. The CDR3 sequence is CASSTLAGSSYEQYV. As DNA, the CDR3 is TGTGCCAGCAGTACTCTGGCGGGGAGCTCCTACGAGCAGTACGTC.

This clonotype was detected ten times or more. The V call is TRBV28, the J call TRBJ1-1; TRBD1 is a possible D gene (5 bases). Germline V gene sequence: CDR1 MDHEN, CDR2 SYDVKM. CDR3 size: 15 residues. Trimming left V 1 base short and J 0 bases short, with 9 bases between. This CDR3 reads CASSLFGAMNTEAFF. Here the CDR3 DNA reads TGTGCCAGCAGTTTATTTGGGGCGATGAACACTGAAGCTTTCTTT.

This clonotype was found a few times. The genes are TRBV5-1 and TRBJ1-1; TRBD1 might be the D (5 bases). CDR3 length equals 16 residues. The germline CDR1 and CDR2 sequences are SGHRS and YFSETQ. Trimming shortened V by 2 bases and J by 4 bases, and 18 bases separated the two germline ends. CDR3 sequence reads: CASSLRAAMGGTEAFF. In DNA, the CDR3 is TGCGCCAGCAGCTTAAGGGCCGCCATGGGGGGCACTGAAGCTTTCTTT.

In its sample, this clonotype was seen many times. This chain connects TRBV11-3 to TRBJ2-1; 11 nucleotides agree with TRBD2. The CDR3 loop spans 15 amino acids. With V trimmed by 3 bases and J by 6 bases, 4 bases remained unmatched. Germline V gene sequence: CDR1 SGHNT, CDR2 YENEEA. The CDR3 coding sequence is TGTGCCAGCAGCTTCGGGACTAGCGGCTCCAATGAGCAGTTCTTC. Residues: CASSFGTSGSNEQFF.

With regard to this clonotype: The junction departs from the called germline gene at one end, perhaps through a read error. This chain links TRBV12-3 or TRBV12-4 with TRBJ2-1, with D perhaps TRBD1 (5 bases). This CDR3 has 13 residues. Here the CDR3 reads CASRANLDSWPIF. CDR3 coding DNA: TGTGCCAGCAGGGCTAACCTAGACAGTTGGCCCATTTTC.

A few counts support this clonotype. CDR3: CASSPGLVSVDTQYF. As DNA, the CDR3 is TGCGCCAGCAGCCCCGGACTAGTTTCAGTAGATACGCAGTATTTT. The rearrangement joins TRBV5-1 to TRBJ2-3, with TRBD2 matching 7 bases. The CDR3 totals 15 residues. The junction had 10 bases not matched to a gene; V was cut back by 4 bases and J by 5 bases. CDR1 SGHRS and CDR2 YFSETQ come from the germline V gene.

The chain has TRBV25-1 and TRBJ1-4; possible D gene TRBD1, 6 bases. The V gene lost 7 bases and the J gene lost 1 base, with 16 bases spanning the gap. The CDR3 length is 16 residues. Per the germline V gene, CDR1 is MGHDK and CDR2 is SYGVNS. In nucleotides, the CDR3 is TGTGCCAGCACCGGCACAGGGAGGGGAACTAATGAAAAACTGTTTTTT. Residues: CASTGTGRGTNEKLFF.

This clonotype was recorded a few times. The rearrangement joins TRBV12-3 or TRBV12-4 to TRBJ2-1; D gene ambiguous. The V end was cut by 6 bases, the J end by 3 bases, with 12 bases between. The CDR3 is made up of 14 amino acids. The CDR3 coding sequence is TGTGCCAGCAGCCCCGGACGCTTCTACAATGAGCAGTTCTTC. Protein product: CASSPGRFYNEQFF.

There are many counts of this clonotype. V and J are TRBV4-1 and TRBJ1-1; 7 nucleotides match TRBD1. This CDR3 comprises 20 residues. The V segment lost 4 bases and the J segment 0 bases; nucleotides outside the gene matches: 20. Germline CDR1 MGHRA, CDR2 YSYEKL. CDR3 bases: TGCGCCAGCAGCCCACGGCAGGGGGTACGTACCACGGAAATGAACACTGAAGCTTTCTTT. It codes for CASSPRQGVRTTEMNTEAFF.

The CDR3 DNA reads TGTGCCAGTATGAGGACAGGGGTCCACTCGAACACTGAAGCTTTCTTT. This gives the protein CASMRTGVHSNTEAFF. The chain joins TRBV19 to TRBJ1-1; 9 bases are a match to TRBD1. The CDR3 spans 16 residues. V lost 7 bases and J lost 1; bases outside the gene matches: 10. From germline, CDR1 is LNHDA and CDR2 SQIVND (reference sequence).

This clonotype turned up a few times. The chain combines TRBV20-1 with TRBJ2-1, with a tentative D call TRBD1 (5 bases). The CDR3 extends over 13 amino acids. Germline V gene sequence: CDR1 DFQATT, CDR2 SNEGSKA (reference sequence). The ends were cut back, 3 bases at V and 2 bases at J, with 8 bases in the middle. CDR3 loop: CSASWGPYNEQFF. The DNA of the CDR3 is TGCAGTGCTAGTTGGGGCCCCTACAATGAGCAGTTCTTC.

V gene TRBV12-5 combines with J gene TRBJ1-3, with D hard to call. This CDR3 is 17 amino acids long. The V gene's germline CDR1 is LGHNT and CDR2 FRNRAP. Trimming took off 2 bases at V and 1 base at J, with 15 bases between the two ends. The CDR3 sequence: CASGLISGRVSGNTIYF. The CDR3 DNA sequence: TGTGCTAGTGGTTTGATCTCTGGGCGTGTATCTGGAAACACCATATATTTT.

CDR3 residues: CASTPGRGKNIQYF. The DNA of the CDR3 is TGTGCCAGCACCCCGGGGAGGGGGAAAAACATTCAGTACTTC. The genes are TRBV7-3 and TRBJ2-4; TRBD2 is a possible D gene (7 bases). The CDR3 has 14 residues. CDR1 SGHTA and CDR2 FQGTGA come from the germline V gene. The ends were cut back, 7 bases at V and 4 bases at J, with 14 bases in the middle. The full variable domain, in which reference TRBV7-3 and TRBJ2-4 provide the parts outside the CDR3, is GAGVSQTPSNKVTEKGKYVELRCDPISGHTALYWYRQSLGQGPEFLIYFQGTGAADDSGLPNDRFFAVRPEGSVSTLKIQRTERGDSAVYLCASTPGRGKNIQYFGAGTRLSVL.

V is TRBV29-1 and J is TRBJ2-7; 8 bases are a match to TRBD2. Losses at the gene ends were 6 bases for V and 5 bases for J; bases not matched to a gene: 9. This CDR3 is built from 13 residues. Germline CDR1 is SQVTM and CDR2 is ANQGSEA. DNA for the CDR3: TGCAGCGTGTGGGGGTCGGGAGGGGACGAGCAGTACTTC. This encodes CSVWGSGGDEQYF.

There are many counts of this clonotype. J is TRBJ1-2 and V is TRBV12-3 or TRBV12-4, with D tentatively TRBD1 (5 bases). With 0 bases removed from V and 2 bases from J, the gap between germline ends came to 13 bases. This CDR3 spans 16 amino acids. As DNA, the CDR3 is TGTGCCAGCAGTTTAGCCCGCGGACAAGCAAACTATGGCTACACCTTC. Translated: CASSLARGQANYGYTF.

This clonotype was recorded at least ten times. The chain has TRBV20-1 and TRBJ1-2; 7 bases fit TRBD1. This CDR3 contains 14 residues. CDR1 and CDR2 (germline): DFQATT, SNEGSKA (reference sequence). V lost 3 bases and J lost 5; bases outside the gene matches: 9. The CDR3 protein is CSASHGVQGYGYTF. The CDR3 nucleotides read TGCAGTGCTAGTCATGGCGTACAGGGGTATGGCTACACCTTC.

In its sample, this clonotype was seen a few times. J is TRBJ1-2 and V is TRBV7-2; D may be TRBD1 (6 bases). The CDR3 consists of 15 residues. V was pared by 5 bases and J by 3 bases, with 16 bases between. CDR1 SGHTA and CDR2 FQGNSA come from the germline V gene. CDR3 nucleotides: TGTGCCAGCAGCAGATTACAGGGAGGGGACTATGGCTACACCTTC. As protein: CASSRLQGGDYGYTF.